The 22 T cell receptor beta chains given below trace back to one sample, sequenced in a study of CD8+CD57+ T cells in acquired aplastic anemia. CDR3 and TCR beta VDJ profiling relied on genomic DNA as the template. A single record per CDR3 protein comes from TCRdb applying MiXCR to the reads. The repertoire includes under 150,000 distinct CDR3 sequences, about 40% of them detected once, and 8% to 8.5% sits in the top ten. The source material was sorted CD4+, CD8+, or CD8+CD57+ T cells (not recorded which) from PBMCs. The receptors were gathered from a human donor in good health, serving as a control.

In its sample, this clonotype was seen many times. The chain uses TRBV20-1 and TRBJ1-2; TRBD1 is a possible D gene (5 bases). Germline CDR1 and CDR2: DFQATT and SNEGSKA (reference sequence). Trimming removed 6 bases at V and 5 bases at J, with 13 bases between. The CDR3 consists of 12 residues. The CDR3 spells CSARDGAYGYTF. The CDR3 DNA is TGCAGTGCCAGGGACGGGGCTTATGGCTACACCTTC.

To note about this clonotype: A clone one base away is much larger, so this may be a read error. The V gene is TRBV2, the J gene TRBJ2-5, with D perhaps TRBD2 (7 bases). The CDR3 runs 15 residues. Trimming cost V 6 bases and J 4 bases, with 18 bases left between them. Germline CDR1 and CDR2: SNHLY and FYNNEI. CDR3 nucleotides: TGTGCCAGCAGAGCCAGGCGGGGGCCCCGAGAGACCCAGTACTTC. Protein product: CASRARRGPRETQYF.

This clonotype has ten or more counts. V gene TRBV28 combines with J gene TRBJ1-5, with TRBD1 matching over 10 bases. Losses at the gene ends were 6 bases for V and 5 bases for J; bases not matched to a gene: 4. Germline lookup yields CDR1 MDHEN and CDR2 SYDVKM. The CDR3 has 14 residues. CDR3 nucleotide sequence: TGTGCCAGCAGCCCGACAGGGGGCGATCAGCCCCAGCATTTT. Residues: CASSPTGGDQPQHF.

With regard to this clonotype: The conserved phenylalanine or tryptophan is not found at the CDR3 terminus, so this likely reflects a read error. CDR3 sequence (DNA): TGCGCCAGCAGCGTCATAGCGGGACAGAGTGGGGATGAGCAGTTCTCC. Amino acid sequence: CASSVIAGQSGDEQFS. This sequence joins TRBV5-1 and TRBJ2-1; D possibly corresponds to TRBD2 (8 bases). The CDR3 contains 16 residues. Germline CDR1 is SGHRS and CDR2 is YFSETQ. Trimming took off 4 bases at V and 8 bases at J, with 22 bases between the two ends.

The chain combines TRBV2 with TRBJ2-7, with 9 positions matching TRBD2. CDR3 length equals 15 residues. Looked up from germline, CDR1 is SNHLY and CDR2 is FYNNEI. Trimming took 2 bases from V and 4 from J; bases not matched to a gene: 6. The CDR3 region has the DNA TGTGCCAGCAGTGAAAGGGCTAGCGGGGTTTACGAGCAGTACTTC. Its protein is CASSERASGVYEQYF.

As for this clonotype: A single base separates this from a much larger clone, so it may be a read error. The chain couples TRBV4-2 to TRBJ1-2; D may be TRBD1 (5 bases). Germline CDR1 and CDR2: LGHNA and YNFKEQ. The CDR3 sequence is 17 residues long. V lost 0 bases, J lost 6 bases, and 20 bases lay in between. The CDR3 DNA reads TGTGCCAGCAGCCAAGATGTATGGGACTGGGGTATAGATGGCTACACCTTC. Its translation: CASSQDVWDWGIDGYTF.

The V gene is TRBV2, the J gene TRBJ2-1, with 8 nucleotides matching TRBD2. This CDR3 has 14 amino acids. Germline-derived CDR1 and CDR2 are SNHLY and FYNNEI. Trimming took 7 bases from V and 7 from J; bases not matched to a gene: 9. For the CDR3, the DNA is TGTGCCAGCAAACGGAGCGGGGGAGCGAATGAGCAGTTCTTC. The encoded protein is CASKRSGGANEQFF. Based on the CDR3 plus reference TRBV2 and TRBJ2-1, the full variable domain is EPEVTQTPSHQVTQMGQEVILRCVPISNHLYFYWYRQILGQKVEFLVSFYNNEISEKSEIFDDQFSVERPDGSNFTLKIRSTKLEDSAMYFCASKRSGGANEQFFGPGTRLTVL.

The chain couples TRBV2 to TRBJ1-2, with D unclear. Per the germline V gene, CDR1 is SNHLY and CDR2 is FYNNEI. The length of the CDR3 is 15 residues. V lost 6 bases and J 0 bases, leaving 14 bases between the germline ends. CDR3 nucleotides: TGTGCCAGCAGCCAACAAATGACAACTAACTATGGCTACACCTTC. Encoded protein: CASSQQMTTNYGYTF.

This clonotype has a count of ten or more. The chain recombines TRBV5-1 with TRBJ1-1, with D tentatively TRBD1 (6 bases). The germline gives CDR1 SGHRS, CDR2 YFSETQ. The V end lost 3 bases, the J end lost 5 bases, and 14 bases lay between the germline ends. The CDR3 covers 14 residues. CDR3 residues: CASSWGGGGTEAFF. The CDR3 DNA follows: TGCGCCAGCAGCTGGGGAGGGGGAGGGACTGAAGCTTTCTTT.

This clonotype was counted ten times or more. V usage is TRBV6-1 and J usage is TRBJ1-1; D gene uncertain. Trimming stripped 1 base from V and 7 bases from J, with 16 bases between. Germline CDR1 reads MNHNS; CDR2 reads SASEGT. The CDR3 has 15 residues. CDR3 loop: CASSEEFVGSIEAFF. In nucleotides, the CDR3 is TGTGCCAGCAGTGAAGAGTTTGTGGGATCCATTGAAGCTTTCTTT.

The chain carries TRBV15 and TRBJ2-7, with 7 nucleotides matching TRBD1. The CDR3 is 15 residues long. Germline V CDR1 and CDR2: LNHNV, YYDKDF (reference sequence). V dropped 5 bases and J dropped 2; count of bases not matched to a gene: 9. Here the CDR3 DNA reads TGTGCCACCAGCCGGTCCAGGGGGTGGACCTACGAGCAGTACTTC. Amino acids: CATSRSRGWTYEQYF.

This clonotype was detected only a few times. Given a much more abundant clone one base away, this may be a read error. The chain has TRBV4-2 and TRBJ1-3; D may be TRBD1 (5 bases). The germline gives CDR1 LGHNA, CDR2 YNFKEQ. Trimming pared 4 bases from V and 0 bases from J, leaving 13 bases between. The CDR3 has 16 amino acids. The CDR3 coding sequence is TGTGCCAGCAGCCCCTTGGACACCTCCTCTGGAAACACCATATATTTT. Its protein is CASSPLDTSSGNTIYF.

The chain has TRBV7-6 and TRBJ1-6; D uncertain. In germline, CDR1 is SGHVS, CDR2 FNYEAQ. Trimming took off 4 bases at V and 10 bases at J, with 8 bases between the two ends. This CDR3 spans 12 amino acids. The CDR3 protein is CASSSFYSPLHF. The CDR3 nucleotides read TGTGCCAGCAGCTCCTTCTACTCACCCCTCCACTTT.

This clonotype has ten or more counts. The J gene is TRBJ2-3, the V gene TRBV12-3 or TRBV12-4; 14 bases are shared with TRBD2. CDR3 length: 14 amino acids. V shed 6 bases, J shed 7 bases, and the junction held 3 bases outside the gene matches. CDR3 bases: TGTGCCAGCAGGACTAGCGGGGGGGAACATACGCAGTATTTT. Translated, it gives CASRTSGGEHTQYF.

J is TRBJ2-3 and V is TRBV11-1; D unclear. The germline V gene has CDR1 SGHAT and CDR2 FQDESV (reference sequence). V lost 5 bases, J lost 4 bases, and 19 bases lay in between. The CDR3 is made up of 16 amino acids. The CDR3 sequence: CASSLPTISAADTQYF. The CDR3, as DNA: TGTGCCAGCAGCCTACCAACGATATCCGCCGCAGATACGCAGTATTTT.

This clonotype was found many times. This chain connects TRBV20-1 to TRBJ1-5, with a tentative D call TRBD1 (5 bases). CDR3 length: 12 residues. Germline V gives CDR1 DFQATT, CDR2 SNEGSKA (reference sequence). V lost 3 bases, J lost 7 bases, and 10 bases lay in between. CDR3 loop: CSASRAPQPQHF. The CDR3 region has the DNA TGCAGTGCTAGCAGGGCTCCGCAGCCCCAGCATTTT.

This clonotype was counted at least ten times. The CDR3 DNA reads as TGCGCCAGCACCACATCCGGGAGGAACACTGAAGCTTTCTTT. This gives the protein CASTTSGRNTEAFF. This sequence joins TRBV10-1 and TRBJ1-1; D unclear. Trimming stripped 7 bases from V and 1 base from J, with 13 bases between. The CDR3 covers 14 residues. CDR1 is WNHNN and CDR2 is SYGVQD in the germline V gene (reference sequence).

This clonotype was detected a few times. As DNA, the CDR3 is TGTGCCAGCAGCCCTCACAGGGGGTTGACAGAGACCCAGTACTTC. Protein sequence: CASSPHRGLTETQYF. The chain combines TRBV5-8 with TRBJ2-5; 8 bases map to TRBD1. This CDR3 is built from 15 residues. Trimming cost V 4 bases and J 4 bases; bases outside gene matches: 9. The germline CDR1 and CDR2 sequences are SGHTS and YDEGEE.

On this clonotype: It may be a read error: a sequence one base away is much more abundant. The rearrangement links TRBV5-1 to TRBJ2-1; D possibly corresponds to TRBD2 (7 bases). Germline loops: CDR1 SGHRS, CDR2 YFSETQ. The CDR3 contains 14 residues. The ends were cut back, 6 bases at V and 6 bases at J, with 16 bases in the middle. The DNA for the CDR3 is TGCGCCAGCAAGACAGCGGGGACATGCAATGAGCAGTTCTTC. Its protein is CASKTAGTCNEQFF. Based on the CDR3 plus reference TRBV5-1 and TRBJ2-1, the full variable domain is KAGVTQTPRYLIKTRGQQVTLSCSPISGHRSVSWYQQTPGQGLQFLFEYFSETQRNKGNFPGRFSGRQFSNSRSEMNVSTLELGDSALYLCASKTAGTCNEQFFGPGTRLTVL.

This clonotype was observed many times. The junction does not match germline at one end; this may be a read error. The chain couples TRBV20-1 to TRBJ2-3; 8 bases match TRBD2. Germline CDR1 and CDR2: DFQATT and SNEGSKA (reference sequence). CDR3 length: 15 residues. The CDR3 nucleotides are TGCAGTGCTGGAGATAGCGGGGCAGCCGTAGATACGCAGTATTTT. As protein: CSAGDSGAAVDTQYF.

There are a few counts of this clonotype. The CDR3 nucleotides are TGTGCCAGCAGTGGGTCGGGCCAGGGAGTAAGCCAAGAGACCCAGTACTTC. Protein product: CASSGSGQGVSQETQYF. This chain connects TRBV2 to TRBJ2-5; D might be TRBD1 or TRBD2, each matching 5 bases. The CDR3 has 17 amino acids. The V gene's germline CDR1 is SNHLY and CDR2 FYNNEI. Deletions cut 4 bases from V and 1 base from J, with 19 bases between.

This sequence joins TRBV25-1 and TRBJ1-3, with 7 bases that match TRBD1. Germline V lookup: CDR1 MGHDK, CDR2 SYGVNS. The CDR3 is 17 residues long. Trimming removed 4 bases from V and 0 bases from J; junction bases left unmatched: 9. The CDR3 nucleotides read TGTGCCAGCAGTGCCAGGACAGGCACCAACTCTGGAAACACCATATATTTT. Translated: CASSARTGTNSGNTIYF.